Listed below are T cell receptor beta chains from one sample, sequenced in a study of identical twins. TCRdb itself ran the 5' RACE reads through MiXCR, one entry per CDR3 protein. The repertoire has about 570,000 distinct CDR3 sequences, 9% to 10% of them found once; the top ten carry 2.5% to 3.5%. These data were also reused for a study on yellow fever vaccine responses in identical twins.

Sequenced material: PBMCs. All receptors come from a woman aged 18-35 years in good health. The CDR3 runs from the conserved cysteine through the conserved F or W. D genes are given only for firm matches. Clone size is shown for a subset of rows, as once, few, many or a class of expanded clone.

V: TRBV4-1
D: -
J: TRBJ2-1
size: -
DNA: TGCGCCAGCAGCCGGGACTTCTCCTACAATGAGCAGTTCTTC
CDR3: CASSRDFSYNEQFF

V: TRBV20-1
D: TRBD2
J: TRBJ2-7
size: many
DNA: TGCAGTGCGTCCGGGACTAGCGGGACTGCATACGAGCAGTACTTC
CDR3: CSASGTSGTAYEQYF

V: TRBV28
D: -
J: TRBJ2-7
size: -
DNA: TGTGCCAGCAGTTCCATATATCCCCCCCCGGACAGCCGCTCCTACGAGCAGTACTTC
CDR3: CASSSIYPPPDSRSYEQYF

V: TRBV7-9
D: -
J: TRBJ2-1
size: many
DNA: TGTGCCAGCAGCAGACAGGGAGGGCAGTTCTTC
CDR3: CASSRQGGQFF

V: TRBV12-3/TRBV12-4
D: TRBD2
J: TRBJ2-7
size: many
DNA: TGTGCCAGCAGCCACTCGGAGGGACTAGCGGGGAATGAGCAGTACTTC
CDR3: CASSHSEGLAGNEQYF

V: TRBV23-1
D: TRBD1
J: TRBJ2-7
size: -
DNA: TGCGCCAGCAGTCAATCATGGCAGGGGGCCTACGAGCAGTACTTC
CDR3: CASSQSWQGAYEQYF

V: TRBV7-9
D: -
J: TRBJ2-3
size: -
DNA: TGTGCCAGCAGCTTAGGACCCGACGGAGGAGATACGCAGTATTTT
CDR3: CASSLGPDGGDTQYF

V: TRBV3-1
D: TRBD2
J: TRBJ2-7
size: many
DNA: TGTGCCAGCAGCCAACTTTGGGCGGGAGGCGCGTACGAGCAGTACTTC
CDR3: CASSQLWAGGAYEQYF

V: TRBV20-1
D: -
J: TRBJ1-2
size: -
DNA: TGCAGTGCTAGGGGCTTGGAGACATCCGATGGCTACACCTTC
CDR3: CSARGLETSDGYTF

V: TRBV3-1
D: TRBD1
J: TRBJ1-2
size: -
DNA: TGTGCCAGCAGCCCCCAGGGACAGAAGAAAGGATTCTACACCTTC
CDR3: CASSPQGQKKGFYTF

V: TRBV19
D: TRBD2
J: TRBJ2-1
size: -
DNA: TGTGCCAGTAGTATGTCTAGCGGGGACTCCTACAATGAGCAGTTCTTC
CDR3: CASSMSSGDSYNEQFF

V: TRBV27
D: -
J: TRBJ2-7
size: -
DNA: TGTGCCAGCAGTCAGTGGAGTTCCTACGAGCAGTACTTC
CDR3: CASSQWSSYEQYF

V: TRBV30
D: TRBD2
J: TRBJ2-7
size: few
DNA: TGTGCCTGGAACGGGGGGGGTGGCTCCTACGAGCAGTACTTC
CDR3: CAWNGGGGSYEQYF

V: TRBV5-1
D: -
J: TRBJ2-6
size: -
DNA: TGCGCCAGCAGCTTGGCGGCTGGTGGGGCCAACGTCCTGACTTTC
CDR3: CASSLAAGGANVLTF

V: TRBV25-1
D: -
J: TRBJ1-6
size: many
DNA: TGTGCCAGCAGGCCAGGGTTGAATTCACCCCTCCACTTT
CDR3: CASRPGLNSPLHF

V: TRBV11-2
D: -
J: TRBJ2-3
size: -
DNA: TGTGCCAGCAGCAGTATCGACAGTTCCACAGATACGCAGTATTTT
CDR3: CASSSIDSSTDTQYF

V: TRBV11-1
D: TRBD2
J: TRBJ2-2
size: -
DNA: TGTGCCAGCAGCTTACCGTCGGGACTAGCGGGAGAGGTGACCGGGGAGCTGTTTTTT
CDR3: CASSLPSGLAGEVTGELFF

V: TRBV9
D: -
J: TRBJ1-1
size: -
DNA: TGTGCCAGCAGCCATGGACGGTTTCCTGAAGCTTTCTTT
CDR3: CASSHGRFPEAFF

V: TRBV6-1
D: -
J: TRBJ2-7
size: -
DNA: TGTGCCAGCAGCGGGGGGCGCGACGAGCAGTACTTC
CDR3: CASSGGRDEQYF

V: TRBV7-2
D: TRBD1
J: TRBJ2-5
size: -
DNA: TGTGCCAGCAGCCGGACAGGCCAACAAGAGACCCAGTACTTC
CDR3: CASSRTGQQETQYF

V: TRBV7-2
D: -
J: TRBJ1-2
size: many
DNA: TGTGCCAGCAGGGTGCTGGGGGCGGGGTATGGCTACACCTTC
CDR3: CASRVLGAGYGYTF

V: TRBV12-3/TRBV12-4
D: -
J: TRBJ2-7
size: many
DNA: TGTGCCAGCAGTCCCGGGGTGAGCTCCTACGAGCAGTACTTC
CDR3: CASSPGVSSYEQYF

V: TRBV5-1
D: -
J: TRBJ1-3
size: many
DNA: TGCGCCAGCAGCTTGGAGTCTGGAAACACCATATATTTT
CDR3: CASSLESGNTIYF

V: TRBV5-1
D: -
J: TRBJ2-6
size: many
DNA: TGCGCCAGCAGCTTGGAAGGGCTTGGGGCCAACGTCCTGACTTTC
CDR3: CASSLEGLGANVLTF

V: TRBV12-3/TRBV12-4
D: -
J: TRBJ2-7
size: many
DNA: TGTGCCAGCAGCCAGACCCGCTCCTACGAGCAGTACTTC
CDR3: CASSQTRSYEQYF

V: TRBV29-1
D: -
J: TRBJ2-2
size: many
DNA: TGCAGCGTTTTTCCTAGGGGCACCGGGGAGCTGTTTTTT
CDR3: CSVFPRGTGELFF

V: TRBV11-2
D: -
J: TRBJ2-5
size: many
DNA: TGTGCCAGCAGCTTACGCCGTAACCAAGAGACCCAGTACTTC
CDR3: CASSLRRNQETQYF

V: TRBV20-1
D: -
J: TRBJ2-5
size: -
DNA: TGCAGTGCGAGGGGTAGCGGCCAAGAGACCCAGTACTTC
CDR3: CSARGSGQETQYF

V: TRBV5-1
D: -
J: TRBJ2-7
size: few
DNA: TGCGCCAGCAGCCCCCCGGGACCTTCCCCCCCATACGAGCAGTACTTC
CDR3: CASSPPGPSPPYEQYF

V: TRBV27
D: -
J: TRBJ1-1
size: many
DNA: TGTGCCAGCAGTCCGCCCCCCAGGGTCGGGACTGAAGCTTTCTTT
CDR3: CASSPPPRVGTEAFF

V: TRBV12-3/TRBV12-4
D: -
J: TRBJ1-1
size: many
DNA: TGTGCCAGCAGTGCCAACACTGAAGCTTTCTTT
CDR3: CASSANTEAFF

V: TRBV5-6
D: -
J: TRBJ1-5
size: few
DNA: TGTGCCAGCAAGAAGGGCAATCAGCCCCAGCATTTT
CDR3: CASKKGNQPQHF

V: TRBV6-2/TRBV6-3
D: -
J: TRBJ1-1
size: few
DNA: TGTGCCAGCAGTTATTGGACAGCAAGCTATTACCCTGAAGCTTTCTTT
CDR3: CASSYWTASYYPEAFF

V: TRBV5-1
D: TRBD2
J: TRBJ2-7
size: -
DNA: TGCGCCAGCAGCTTATCTAGCGGGGTCGGCTACGAGCAGTACTTC
CDR3: CASSLSSGVGYEQYF

V: TRBV12-3/TRBV12-4
D: TRBD1
J: TRBJ1-1
size: many
DNA: TGTGCCAGCAGTTTGTCCTACAGGGGGCAGGGCACTGAAGCTTTCTTT
CDR3: CASSLSYRGQGTEAFF

V: TRBV29-1
D: TRBD1
J: TRBJ2-2
size: -
DNA: TGCAGCGTTACAGGGGGCCTCTACTCAAACACCGGGGAGCTGTTTTTT
CDR3: CSVTGGLYSNTGELFF

V: TRBV30
D: TRBD1
J: TRBJ1-2
size: few
DNA: TGTGCCTGGGGCGCCGGACAGGGAGGTAGTTATGGCTACACCTTC
CDR3: CAWGAGQGGSYGYTF

V: TRBV11-2
D: -
J: TRBJ2-5
size: once
DNA: TGTGCCAGCAGCTTAGTTGGGGGGACAAAAGGAGGAGAGACCCAGTACTTC
CDR3: CASSLVGGTKGGETQYF

V: TRBV7-2
D: -
J: TRBJ2-7
size: -
DNA: TGTGCCAGCAGCCCCAGTTCCAAAGGCGGAGAGCAGTACTTC
CDR3: CASSPSSKGGEQYF

V: TRBV7-9
D: -
J: TRBJ2-1
size: -
DNA: TGTGCCAGCAGCTCATCTGCGGGGTACAATGAGCAGTTCTTC
CDR3: CASSSSAGYNEQFF

V: TRBV6-4
D: TRBD1
J: TRBJ2-3
size: -
DNA: TGTGCCAGCAGTGACCAGGGGGCAACAGATACGCAGTATTTT
CDR3: CASSDQGATDTQYF

V: TRBV7-9
D: -
J: TRBJ1-4
size: many
DNA: TGTGCCAGCAGTCCAACGAATACGGATGAAAAACTGTTTTTT
CDR3: CASSPTNTDEKLFF

V: TRBV20-1
D: TRBD2
J: TRBJ2-3
size: -
DNA: TGCAGTGCCTCCCCTAGCGGGGGGGCGCGGGATACGCAGTATTTT
CDR3: CSASPSGGARDTQYF

V: TRBV7-2
D: -
J: TRBJ1-1
size: -
DNA: TGTGCCAGCAGCTTAAACCCCAAGGGCCCACCGAACACTGAAGCTTTCTTT
CDR3: CASSLNPKGPPNTEAFF

V: TRBV12-3/TRBV12-4
D: -
J: TRBJ2-3
size: few
DNA: TGTGCCAGCAGTTTAGGCTTTAACACAGATACGCAGTATTTT
CDR3: CASSLGFNTDTQYF

V: TRBV10-3
D: -
J: TRBJ1-5
size: -
DNA: TGTGCCATCAGTGAGTCGGATGGGGGCAATCAGCCCCAGCATTTT
CDR3: CAISESDGGNQPQHF

V: TRBV23-1
D: -
J: TRBJ2-5
size: -
DNA: TGCGCCAGCAGGGGCCGGGACAAAGAGACCCAGTACTTC
CDR3: CASRGRDKETQYF

V: TRBV7-2
D: -
J: TRBJ2-7
size: few
DNA: TGTGCCAGCAGCTTACGCCCTTCGGCCGGAACCTACGAGCAGTACTTC
CDR3: CASSLRPSAGTYEQYF

V: TRBV12-3/TRBV12-4
D: -
J: TRBJ1-2
size: few
DNA: TGTGCCAGCAGGGGAGGGGGTGGCTACACCTTC
CDR3: CASRGGGGYTF

V: TRBV11-3
D: -
J: TRBJ2-1
size: many
DNA: TGTGCCAGCAGCTTAGGGCAGGAGTACAATGAGCAGTTCTTC
CDR3: CASSLGQEYNEQFF

V: TRBV11-2
D: -
J: TRBJ2-1
size: -
DNA: TGTGCCAGCACCATCTCATGGGGGGCCGCCTACAATGAGCAGTTCTTC
CDR3: CASTISWGAAYNEQFF